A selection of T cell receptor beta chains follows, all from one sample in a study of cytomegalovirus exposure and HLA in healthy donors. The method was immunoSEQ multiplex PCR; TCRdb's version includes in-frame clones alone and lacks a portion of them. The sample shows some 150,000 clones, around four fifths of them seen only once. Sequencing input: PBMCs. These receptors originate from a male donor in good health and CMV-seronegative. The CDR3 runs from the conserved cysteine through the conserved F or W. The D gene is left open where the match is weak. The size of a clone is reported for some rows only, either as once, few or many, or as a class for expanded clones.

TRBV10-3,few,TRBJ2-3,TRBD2,CAISPSGGPTDTQYF,TGTGCCATCAGCCCCAGCGGGGGGCCCACAGATACGCAGTATTTT
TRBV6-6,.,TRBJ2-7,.,CASSWGEGQYF,TGTGCCAGCAGTTGGGGTGAGGGGCAGTACTTC
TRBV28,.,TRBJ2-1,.,CASSSSGSFRNEQFF,TGTGCCAGCAGCTCGAGCGGCTCATTTCGGAATGAGCAGTTCTTC
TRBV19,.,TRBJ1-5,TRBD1,CASSFGRGPTMGNQPQHF,TGTGCCAGTAGTTTCGGCAGGGGGCCCACTATGGGAAATCAGCCCCAGCATTTT
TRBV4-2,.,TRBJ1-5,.,CASSQDKGRQGPQHF,TGTGCCAGCAGCCAAGATAAGGGTCGGCAGGGGCCCCAGCATTTT
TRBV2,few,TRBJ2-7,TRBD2,CASSDGGLAASYEQYF,TGTGCCAGCAGTGACGGGGGACTAGCGGCCTCCTACGAGCAGTACTTC
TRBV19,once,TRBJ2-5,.,CASSIRYRQETQYF,TGTGCCAGTAGTATAAGGTACAGGCAAGAGACCCAGTACTTC
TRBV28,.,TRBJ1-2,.,CASSLGRDYGYTF,TGTGCCAGCAGTTTAGGCAGGGATTATGGCTACACCTTC
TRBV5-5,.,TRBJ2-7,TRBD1,CASSAPTGGEQYF,TGTGCCAGCAGCGCCCCGACAGGGGGCGAGCAGTACTTC
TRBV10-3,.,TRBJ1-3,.,CAIGGGSGNTIYF,TGTGCCATCGGGGGGGGCTCTGGAAACACCATATATTTT
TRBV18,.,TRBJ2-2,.,CASSPLAGQDTGELFF,TGTGCCAGCTCACCACTTGCGGGGCAGGACACCGGGGAGCTGTTTTTT
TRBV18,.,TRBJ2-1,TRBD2,CASSPPFSLAGGVDDEQFF,TGTGCCAGCTCACCACCGTTTTCTCTAGCGGGAGGGGTGGACGATGAGCAGTTCTTC
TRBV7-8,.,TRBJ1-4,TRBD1,CASSPGTGSIGKLFF,TGTGCCAGCAGCCCTGGGACAGGGTCCATTGGGAAACTGTTTTTT